The T cell receptor (beta chain) under discussion was sequenced for a study of cytomegalovirus exposure and HLA in healthy donors. A multiplex PCR was run with 60 Vbeta primers and 13 Jbeta primers. TCRdb's table, derived via immunoSEQ multiplex PCR, lists solely in-frame clones and lacks some. Of hundreds of thousands of clones in the sample, 80% to 90% are singletons; the top ten hold 0.2% to 0.25%. On this clone itself: Its antigen is currently unknown.

Study results and limitations: Some V segments (TRBV6-2 and TRBV6-3 among them) were excluded as indistinguishable. Researchers catalogued 164 TCR beta chains as cytomegalovirus-associated.

Germline values: CDR1 WSHSY, CDR2 SAAADI. This CDR3 contains 14 residues. Trimming cost V 6 bases and J 3 bases; bases outside gene matches: 5. This chain links TRBV10-2 with TRBJ1-5; 7 nucleotides match TRBD1. This TCR derives from a girl under 10 years old in good health and CMV-seronegative. Specimen: PBMCs. The CDR3 DNA sequence: TGCGCCAGCAGAGCCACAGGGGCCAATCAGCCCCAGCATTTT. It specifies CASRATGANQPQHF.